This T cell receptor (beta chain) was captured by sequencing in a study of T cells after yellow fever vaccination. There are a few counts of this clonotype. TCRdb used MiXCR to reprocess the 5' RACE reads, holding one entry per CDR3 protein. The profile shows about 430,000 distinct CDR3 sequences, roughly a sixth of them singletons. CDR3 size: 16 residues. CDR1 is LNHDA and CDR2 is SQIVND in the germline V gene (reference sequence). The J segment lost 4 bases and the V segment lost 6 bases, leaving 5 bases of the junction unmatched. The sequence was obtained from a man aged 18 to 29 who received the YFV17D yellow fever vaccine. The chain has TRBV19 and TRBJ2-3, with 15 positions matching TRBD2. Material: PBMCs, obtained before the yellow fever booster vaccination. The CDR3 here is CASSIGTSGGPDTQYF. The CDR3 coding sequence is TGTGCCAGTAGCATCGGGACTAGCGGGGGGCCAGATACGCAGTATTTT. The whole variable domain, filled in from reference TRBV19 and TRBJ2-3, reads DGGITQSPKYLFRKEGQNVTLSCEQNLNHDAMYWYRQDPGQGLRLIYYSQIVNDFQKGDIAEGYSVSREKKESFPLTVTSAQKNPTAFYLCASSIGTSGGPDTQYFGPGTRLTVL.